The text below deals with one TCR beta chain. The antigen is not known. The CDR3 is made up of 13 amino acids. Germline loops: CDR1 DFQATT, CDR2 SNEGSKA (reference sequence). Trimming pared 4 bases from V and 1 base from J, leaving 11 bases between. The entry originates in a study of CD8 T cells in ankylosing spondylitis. One entry per CDR3 protein, called by TCRdb with MiXCR from the 5' RACE reads. The profile shows more than 600,000 distinct CDR3 sequences, about 20% of them singletons. General study results and limits: The study identified a TCR beta motif of under 10 highly homologous variants that appeared characteristic of ankylosing spondylitis blood. Reports say disease-linked clones showed up significantly more in matched ankylosing spondylitis synovial fluid. There were earlier reports of some motif variants in reactive arthritis synovial fluid and blood.

The origin of this receptor is a male donor with ankylosing spondylitis. The sample comprised blood, either unsorted or a sorted T cell fraction (not recorded which). The V and J genes are TRBV20-1 and TRBJ2-7; the D gene is possibly TRBD2 (6 bases). The CDR3 region has the DNA TGCAGTGCTAACAGGCGGGGTTCCTACGAGCAGTACTTC. Translation: CSANRRGSYEQYF.